The 5 T cell receptor beta chains in this list originate from one sample, sequenced in a study of cytomegalovirus exposure and HLA in healthy donors. PCR used 60 Vbeta primers and 13 Jbeta primers. Some clones are missing from TCRdb's copy, which holds only in-frame ones; the method was immunoSEQ multiplex PCR. The data show more than 150,000 clones, with less than 90% seen just once and around 0.21% held by the top ten. Sequenced: PBMCs. The receptors stem from a girl under three years old in good health and CMV-seronegative.

V is TRBV18 and J is TRBJ2-2; 10 nucleotides agree with TRBD1. The germline gives CDR1 KGHSH, CDR2 LQKENI. CDR3 size: 17 residues. After removal of 0 bases from V and 4 bases from J, the junction contained 5 bases not matched to a gene. CDR3 DNA sequence: TGTGCCAGCTCACCACCCGGGACAGGGGTTAGCACCGGGGAGCTGTTTTTT. Residues: CASSPPGTGVSTGELFF.

The rearrangement joins TRBV9 to TRBJ2-5, with D perhaps matching TRBD2 (6 bases). The V and J ends lost 4 bases and 1 base respectively, with 8 bases between them. Germline-derived CDR1 and CDR2 are SGDLS and YYNGEE. CDR3 length equals 13 residues. CDR3 amino acids: CASSRDSQETQYF. The CDR3 region has the DNA TGTGCCAGCAGCCGGGACTCCCAAGAGACCCAGTACTTC.

V usage is TRBV21-1 and J usage is TRBJ2-7; no DNA check was done on the table's D call, TRBD1. TRBV21-1 is annotated as a pseudogene. The CDR3 spans 18 residues. DNA for the CDR3: TGTGCCAGCACCGACGGATCTCCTGGGGGACATGGGTCCTACGAGCAGTACTTC. This sequence encodes CASTDGSPGGHGSYEQYF.

V and J are TRBV29-1 and TRBJ2-1; 7 bases fit TRBD2. The CDR3 totals 13 residues. V lost 6 bases to trimming and J lost 6 bases; unmatched junction nucleotides: 8. Germline CDR1 and CDR2: SQVTM and ANQGSEA. The DNA for the CDR3 is TGCAGCGTGGCCCGCGGGAGAAGCAATGAGCAGTTCTTC. Encoded protein: CSVARGRSNEQFF.

This clone was counted a single time. Germline is not matched at one junction end, which may reflect a read error. This chain connects TRBV7-7 to TRBJ1-4; no definite D call. This CDR3 is 14 amino acids long. The germline gives CDR1 SSHAT, CDR2 FNYEAQ (reference sequence). The CDR3 DNA sequence: TGTGCTAGCAGCTTAGCGGGTCCCGGGGAAAAACTGTTTTTT. It codes for CASSLAGPGEKLFF.